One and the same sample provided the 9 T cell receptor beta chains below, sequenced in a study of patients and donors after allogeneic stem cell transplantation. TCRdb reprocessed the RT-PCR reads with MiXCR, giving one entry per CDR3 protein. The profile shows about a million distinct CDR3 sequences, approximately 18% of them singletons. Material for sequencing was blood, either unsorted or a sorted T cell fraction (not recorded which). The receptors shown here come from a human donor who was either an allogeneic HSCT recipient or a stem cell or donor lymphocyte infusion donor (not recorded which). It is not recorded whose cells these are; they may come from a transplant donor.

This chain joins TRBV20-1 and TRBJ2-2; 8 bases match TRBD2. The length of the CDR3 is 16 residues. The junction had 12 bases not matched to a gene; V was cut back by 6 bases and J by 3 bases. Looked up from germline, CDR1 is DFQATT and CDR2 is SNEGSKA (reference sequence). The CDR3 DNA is TGCAGTGCCCGAACTAGCGGACCCGGGGACACCGGGGAGCTGTTTTTT. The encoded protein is CSARTSGPGDTGELFF.

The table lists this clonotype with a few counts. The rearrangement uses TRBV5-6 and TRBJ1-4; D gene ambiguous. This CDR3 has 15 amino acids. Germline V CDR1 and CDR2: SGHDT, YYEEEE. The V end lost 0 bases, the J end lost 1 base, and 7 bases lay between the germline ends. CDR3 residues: CASSLDGGTNEKLFF. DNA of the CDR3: TGTGCCAGCAGCTTGGACGGTGGAACTAATGAAAAACTGTTTTTT.

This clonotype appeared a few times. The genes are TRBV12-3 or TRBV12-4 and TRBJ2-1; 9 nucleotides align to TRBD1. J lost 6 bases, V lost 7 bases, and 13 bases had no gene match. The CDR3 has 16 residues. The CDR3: CASNQPGQGIFNEQFF. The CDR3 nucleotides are TGTGCCAGCAACCAGCCGGGACAGGGAATTTTCAATGAGCAGTTCTTC.

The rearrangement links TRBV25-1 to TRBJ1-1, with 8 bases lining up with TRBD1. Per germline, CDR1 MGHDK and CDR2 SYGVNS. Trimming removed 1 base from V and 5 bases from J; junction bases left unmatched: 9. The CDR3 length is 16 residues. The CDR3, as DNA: TGTGCCAGCAGTGAATCGGGCAGGGGGCCTGGGACTGAAGCTTTCTTT. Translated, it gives CASSESGRGPGTEAFF.

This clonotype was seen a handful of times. The CDR3: CSAYRDSYYEQYF. In DNA, the CDR3 is TGCAGTGCTTACCGGGACAGTTACTACGAGCAGTACTTC. The chain has TRBV20-1 and TRBJ2-7; 7 bases fit TRBD1. CDR3 length: 13 amino acids. Trimming took 5 bases from V and 3 from J; bases not matched to a gene: 7. Germline loops: CDR1 DFQATT, CDR2 SNEGSKA (reference sequence).

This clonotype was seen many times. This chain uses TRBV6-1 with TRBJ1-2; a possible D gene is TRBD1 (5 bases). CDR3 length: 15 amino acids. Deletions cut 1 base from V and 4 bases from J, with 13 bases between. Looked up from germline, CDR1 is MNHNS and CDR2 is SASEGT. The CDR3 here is CASSEDRLNTYGYTF. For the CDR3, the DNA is TGTGCCAGCAGTGAAGACAGGCTAAACACCTATGGCTACACCTTC.

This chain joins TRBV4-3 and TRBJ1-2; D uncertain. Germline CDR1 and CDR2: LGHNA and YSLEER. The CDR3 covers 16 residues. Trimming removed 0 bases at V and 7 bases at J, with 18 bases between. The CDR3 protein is CASSQDIGYHTGGYTF. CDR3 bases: TGCGCCAGCAGCCAAGATATTGGATACCATACGGGTGGCTACACCTTC.

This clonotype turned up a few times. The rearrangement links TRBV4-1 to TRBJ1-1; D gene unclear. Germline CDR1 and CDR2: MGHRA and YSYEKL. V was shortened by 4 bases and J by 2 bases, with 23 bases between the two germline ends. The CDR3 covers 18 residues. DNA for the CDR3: TGCGCCAGCAGCCCCCCCCCCAATGTTTGGAGTCATAACACTGAAGCTTTCTTT. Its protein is CASSPPPNVWSHNTEAFF.

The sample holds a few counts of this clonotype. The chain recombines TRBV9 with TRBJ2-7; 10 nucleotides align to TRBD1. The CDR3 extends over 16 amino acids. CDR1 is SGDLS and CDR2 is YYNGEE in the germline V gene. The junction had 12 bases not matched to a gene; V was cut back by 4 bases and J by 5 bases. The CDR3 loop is CASSPHAGTGVDEQYF. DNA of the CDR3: TGTGCCAGCAGCCCACACGCTGGGACAGGGGTCGACGAGCAGTACTTC.